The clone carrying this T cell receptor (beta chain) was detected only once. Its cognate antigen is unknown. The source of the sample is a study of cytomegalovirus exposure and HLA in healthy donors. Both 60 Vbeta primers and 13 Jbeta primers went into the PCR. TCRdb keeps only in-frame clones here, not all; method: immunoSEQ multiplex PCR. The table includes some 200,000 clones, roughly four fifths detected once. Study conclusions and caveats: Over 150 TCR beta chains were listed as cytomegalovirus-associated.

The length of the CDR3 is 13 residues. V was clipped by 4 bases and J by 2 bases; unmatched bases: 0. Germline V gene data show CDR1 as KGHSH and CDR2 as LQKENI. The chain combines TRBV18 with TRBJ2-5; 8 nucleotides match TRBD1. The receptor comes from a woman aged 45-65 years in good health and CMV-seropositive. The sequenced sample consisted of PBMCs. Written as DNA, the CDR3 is TGTGCCAGCTCACGGACAGGGCAAGAGACCCAGTACTTC. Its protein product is CASSRTGQETQYF.